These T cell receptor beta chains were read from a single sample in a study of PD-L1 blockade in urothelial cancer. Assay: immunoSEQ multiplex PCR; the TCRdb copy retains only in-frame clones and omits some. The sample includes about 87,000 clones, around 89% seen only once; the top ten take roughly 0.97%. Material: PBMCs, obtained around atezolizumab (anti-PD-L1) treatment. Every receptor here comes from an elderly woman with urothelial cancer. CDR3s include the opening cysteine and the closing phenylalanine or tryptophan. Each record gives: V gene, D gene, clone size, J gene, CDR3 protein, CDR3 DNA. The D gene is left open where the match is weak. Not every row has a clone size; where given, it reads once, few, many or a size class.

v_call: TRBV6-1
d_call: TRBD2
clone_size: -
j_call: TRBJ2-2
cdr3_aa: CASRELAANTGELFF
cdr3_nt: TGTGCCAGCAGAGAACTAGCGGCCAACACCGGGGAGCTGTTTTTT

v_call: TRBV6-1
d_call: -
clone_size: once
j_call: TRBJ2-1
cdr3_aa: CASSEMVSGFYNEQFF
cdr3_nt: TGTGCCAGCAGTGAGATGGTTAGCGGATTCTACAATGAGCAGTTCTTC

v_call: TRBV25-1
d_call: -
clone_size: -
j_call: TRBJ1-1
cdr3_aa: CASSEYGGSGTEAFF
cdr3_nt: TGTGCCAGCAGTGAGTATGGGGGCTCGGGCACTGAAGCTTTCTTT

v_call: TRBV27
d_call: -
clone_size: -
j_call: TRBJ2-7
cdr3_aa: CASSLRGALTEQYF
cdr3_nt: TGTGCCAGCAGTTTACGGGGGGCCCTAACCGAGCAGTACTTC

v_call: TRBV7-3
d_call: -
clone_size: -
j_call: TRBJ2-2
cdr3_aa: CASAGQGNTGELFF
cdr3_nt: TGTGCCAGCGCCGGGCAGGGGAACACCGGGGAGCTGTTTTTT

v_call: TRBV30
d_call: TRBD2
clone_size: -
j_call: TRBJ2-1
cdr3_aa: CAWTGTSLYNEQFF
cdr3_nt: TGTGCCTGGACCGGGACTAGCCTATACAATGAGCAGTTCTTC

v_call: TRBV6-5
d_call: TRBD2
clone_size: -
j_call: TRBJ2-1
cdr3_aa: CASRSTSGPYNEQFF
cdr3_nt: TGTGCCAGCAGGAGTACTAGCGGGCCTTACAATGAGCAGTTCTTC

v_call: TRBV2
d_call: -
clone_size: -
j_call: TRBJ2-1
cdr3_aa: CASSEGSGREQFF
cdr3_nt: TGTGCCAGCAGTGAAGGAAGCGGGCGGGAGCAGTTCTTC

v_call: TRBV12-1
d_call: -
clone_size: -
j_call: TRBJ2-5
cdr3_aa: CASSTGLAGVQETQYF
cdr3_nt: TGTGCCAGCAGCACTGGACTAGCGGGCGTCCAAGAGACCCAGTACTTC

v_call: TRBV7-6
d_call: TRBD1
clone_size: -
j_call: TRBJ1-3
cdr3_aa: CASSGQISGNTIYF
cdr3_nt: TGTGCCAGCTCGGGACAGATCTCTGGAAACACCATATATTTT

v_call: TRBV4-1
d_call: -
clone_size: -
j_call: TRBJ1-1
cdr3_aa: CASSQVGDTEEAFF
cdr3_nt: TGCGCCAGCAGCCAAGTTGGGGACACCGAAGAAGCTTTCTTT

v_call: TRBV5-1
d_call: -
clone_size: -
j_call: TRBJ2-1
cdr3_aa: CASSLDIRNEQFF
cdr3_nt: TGCGCCAGCAGCCTGGACATTCGAAATGAGCAGTTCTTC

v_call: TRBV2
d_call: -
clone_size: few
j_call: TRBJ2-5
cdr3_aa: CASLDRSAETQYF
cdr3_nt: TGTGCCAGCCTGGACAGATCCGCGGAGACCCAGTACTTC

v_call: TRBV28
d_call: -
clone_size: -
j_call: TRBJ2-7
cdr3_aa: CASSRLSVYF
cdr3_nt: TGTGCCAGCAGCCGACTAAGCGTCTACTTC

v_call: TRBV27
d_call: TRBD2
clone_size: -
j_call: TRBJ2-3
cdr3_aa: CASKAGVTDTQYF
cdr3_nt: TGTGCCAGCAAAGCGGGAGTGACAGATACGCAGTATTTT

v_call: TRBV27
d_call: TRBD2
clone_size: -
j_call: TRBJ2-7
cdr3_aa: CASRQGLAGVYEQYF
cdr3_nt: TGTGCCAGCAGGCAGGGACTAGCGGGAGTCTACGAGCAGTACTTC

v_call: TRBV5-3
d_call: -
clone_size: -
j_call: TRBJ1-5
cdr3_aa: CASPGGGGANQPQHF
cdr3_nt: TGTGCCAGCCCGGGGGGTGGAGGGGCGAATCAGCCCCAGCATTTT

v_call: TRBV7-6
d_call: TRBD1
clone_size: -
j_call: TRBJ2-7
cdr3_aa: CASSPWDSPVQYF
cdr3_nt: TGTGCCAGCAGCCCCTGGGACAGCCCGGTGCAGTACTTC

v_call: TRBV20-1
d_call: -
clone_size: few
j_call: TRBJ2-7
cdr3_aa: CSARLVYEQYF
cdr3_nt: TGCAGTGCTCGACTAGTCTACGAGCAGTACTTC

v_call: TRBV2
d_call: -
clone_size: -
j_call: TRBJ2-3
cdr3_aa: CARTGLWDHSDTQYF
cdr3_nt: TGTGCCAGAACGGGACTCTGGGACCACAGCGATACGCAGTATTTT

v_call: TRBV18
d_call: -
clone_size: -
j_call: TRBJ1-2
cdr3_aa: CASSPPGMPPPYGYTF
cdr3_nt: TGTGCCAGCTCACCACCCGGGATGCCCCCCCCCTATGGCTACACCTTC

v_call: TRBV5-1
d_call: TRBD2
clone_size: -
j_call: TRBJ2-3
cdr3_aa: CASSVSGSGDTQYF
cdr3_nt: TGCGCCAGCAGCGTTAGCGGGAGCGGTGATACGCAGTATTTT

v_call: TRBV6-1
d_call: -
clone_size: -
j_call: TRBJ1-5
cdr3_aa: CASSEGWRINQPQHF
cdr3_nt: TGTGCCAGCAGTGAAGGATGGCGGATTAATCAGCCCCAGCATTTT

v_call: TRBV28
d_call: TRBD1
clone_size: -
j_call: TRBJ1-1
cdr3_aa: CASSSDRAWGRGAFF
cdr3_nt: TGTGCCAGCAGCTCCGACAGGGCGTGGGGTAGGGGAGCTTTCTTT

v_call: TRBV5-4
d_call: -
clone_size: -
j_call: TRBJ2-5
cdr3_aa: CASSKDSAQETQYF
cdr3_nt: TGTGCCAGCAGCAAGGACAGTGCCCAAGAGACCCAGTACTTC

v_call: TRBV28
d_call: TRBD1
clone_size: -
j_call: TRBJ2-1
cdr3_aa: CASSSLGTGGYNEQFF
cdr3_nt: TGTGCCAGCAGTTCTCTAGGGACAGGGGGCTACAATGAGCAGTTCTTC

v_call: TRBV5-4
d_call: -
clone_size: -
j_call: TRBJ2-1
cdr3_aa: CASSFPDYGGKGRNEQFF
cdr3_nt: TGTGCCAGCAGCTTCCCGGACTATGGCGGGAAGGGTCGGAATGAGCAGTTCTTC

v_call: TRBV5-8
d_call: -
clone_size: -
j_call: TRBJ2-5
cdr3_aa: CASSLEGRGQETQYF
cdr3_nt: TGTGCCAGCAGCTTGGAGGGGCGGGGTCAAGAGACCCAGTACTTC

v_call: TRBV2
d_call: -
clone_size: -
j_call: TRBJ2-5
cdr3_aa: CASVGDPQETQYF
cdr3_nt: TGTGCCAGCGTGGGAGATCCCCAAGAGACCCAGTACTTC

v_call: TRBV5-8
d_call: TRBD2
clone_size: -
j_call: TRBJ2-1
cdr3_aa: CASSPVGLVNSNEQFF
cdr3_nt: TGTGCCAGCAGCCCCGTCGGACTAGTGAACTCCAATGAGCAGTTCTTC

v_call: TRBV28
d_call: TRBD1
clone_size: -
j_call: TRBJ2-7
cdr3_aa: CASRQGVSYEQYF
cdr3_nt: TGTGCCAGCCGACAGGGGGTCTCCTACGAGCAGTACTTC

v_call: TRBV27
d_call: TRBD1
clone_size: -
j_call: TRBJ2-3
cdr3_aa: CASRGQGRDTQYF
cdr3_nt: TGTGCCAGCAGGGGACAGGGAAGGGATACGCAGTATTTT

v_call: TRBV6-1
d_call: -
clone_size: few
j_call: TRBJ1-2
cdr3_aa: CASSEAGFYGYTF
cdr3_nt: TGTGCCAGCAGTGAGGCGGGATTCTATGGCTACACCTTC

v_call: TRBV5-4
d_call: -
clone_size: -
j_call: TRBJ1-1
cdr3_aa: CASSLEGGEAEAFF
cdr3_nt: TGTGCCAGCAGCTTGGAGGGAGGAGAGGCTGAAGCTTTCTTT

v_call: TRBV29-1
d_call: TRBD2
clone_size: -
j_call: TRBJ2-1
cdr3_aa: CSVDGLAGTNEQFF
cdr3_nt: TGCAGCGTTGACGGACTAGCGGGCACCAATGAGCAGTTCTTC

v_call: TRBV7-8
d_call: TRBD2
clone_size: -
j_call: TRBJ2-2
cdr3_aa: CASSSRAGGNTGELFF
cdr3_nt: TGTGCCAGCAGCTCACGGGCGGGAGGGAACACCGGGGAGCTGTTTTTT

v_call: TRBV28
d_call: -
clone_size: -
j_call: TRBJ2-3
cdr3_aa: CASSLRPGSTDTQYF
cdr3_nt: TGTGCCAGCAGTTTAAGGCCAGGGAGCACAGATACGCAGTATTTT

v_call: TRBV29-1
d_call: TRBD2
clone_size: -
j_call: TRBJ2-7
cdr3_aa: CSVEKSGGLGDEQYF
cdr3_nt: TGCAGCGTTGAAAAGTCGGGAGGGCTTGGTGACGAGCAGTACTTC

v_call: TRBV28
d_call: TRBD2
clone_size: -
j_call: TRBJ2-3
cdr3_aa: CASSQSTSGNTDTQYF
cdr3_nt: TGTGCCAGCAGTCAATCGACTAGCGGGAACACAGATACGCAGTATTTT

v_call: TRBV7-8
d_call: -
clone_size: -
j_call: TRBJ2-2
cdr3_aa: CAFGTLNTGELFF
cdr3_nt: TGTGCCTTCGGGACACTCAACACCGGGGAGCTGTTTTTT

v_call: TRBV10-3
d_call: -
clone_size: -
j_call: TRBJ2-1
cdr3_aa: CAISENGSDNEQFF
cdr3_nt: TGTGCCATCAGTGAGAACGGGAGCGACAATGAGCAGTTCTTC

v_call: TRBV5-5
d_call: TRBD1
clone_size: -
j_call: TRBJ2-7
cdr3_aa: CASSLGTGTEQYF
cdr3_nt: TGTGCCAGCAGTCTCGGGACAGGGACCGAGCAGTACTTC

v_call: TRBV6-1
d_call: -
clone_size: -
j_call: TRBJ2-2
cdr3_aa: CASSEILDFGELFF
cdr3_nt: TGTGCCAGCAGTGAAATTTTAGATTTTGGGGAGCTGTTTTTT

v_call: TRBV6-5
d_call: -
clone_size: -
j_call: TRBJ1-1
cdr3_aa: CASSYGRGINTEAFF
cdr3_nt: TGTGCCAGCAGTTACGGAAGGGGAATTAACACTGAAGCTTTCTTT

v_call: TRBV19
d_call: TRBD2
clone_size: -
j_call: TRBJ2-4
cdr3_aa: CASKETSGLLTKNIQYF
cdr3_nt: TGTGCCAGTAAAGAGACTAGCGGACTTCTTACCAAAAACATTCAGTACTTC

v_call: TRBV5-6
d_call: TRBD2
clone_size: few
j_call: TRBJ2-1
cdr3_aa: CASSTGTTYGSEQFF
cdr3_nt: TGTGCCAGCAGTACCGGGACTACCTACGGAAGTGAGCAGTTCTTC

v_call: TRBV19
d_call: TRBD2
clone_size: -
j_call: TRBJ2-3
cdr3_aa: CASKLSAGGGTDTQYF
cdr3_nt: TGTGCCAGTAAGTTGTCCGCGGGAGGAGGTACAGATACGCAGTATTTT

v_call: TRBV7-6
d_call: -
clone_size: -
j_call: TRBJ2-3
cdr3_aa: CASSSLPLGPTQYF
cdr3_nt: TGTGCCAGCAGCTCGCTCCCCCTAGGTCCTACGCAGTATTTT